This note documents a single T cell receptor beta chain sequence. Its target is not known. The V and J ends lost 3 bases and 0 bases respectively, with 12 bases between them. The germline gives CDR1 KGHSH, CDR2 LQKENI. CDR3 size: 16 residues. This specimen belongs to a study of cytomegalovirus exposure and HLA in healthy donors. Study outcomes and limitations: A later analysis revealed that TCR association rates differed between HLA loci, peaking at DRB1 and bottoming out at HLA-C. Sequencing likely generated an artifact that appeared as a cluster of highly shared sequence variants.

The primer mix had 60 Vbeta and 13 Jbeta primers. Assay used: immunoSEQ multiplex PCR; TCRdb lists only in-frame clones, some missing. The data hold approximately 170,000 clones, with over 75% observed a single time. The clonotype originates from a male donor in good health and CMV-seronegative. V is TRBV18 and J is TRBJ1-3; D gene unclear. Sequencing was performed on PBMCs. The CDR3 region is CASSPFEGYSGNTIYF. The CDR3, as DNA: TGTGCCAGCTCACCGTTTGAGGGCTACTCTGGAAACACCATATATTTT.